This T cell receptor beta chain appears in the sequencing data of a study of lymphopenia after photon versus proton radiotherapy. Sequenced by immunoSEQ multiplex PCR; TCRdb stores in-frame clones only, minus some. The sample lists some 25,000 clones, 87% occurring once. This TCR was sampled from a man between 45 and 60 years old with gastric cancer. The sequenced sample was peripheral blood, obtained from a patient treated with photon-based radiotherapy.

The CDR3 DNA follows: TGTGCCAGTAGTACGACAGGGGATACGCAGTATTTT. It codes for CASSTTGDTQYF. This rearrangement joins TRBV19 to TRBJ2-3, with TRBD1 identical over 7 bases. The junction had 1 base not matched to a gene; V was cut back by 4 bases and J by 6 bases. Germline V gene lookup returns CDR1 LNHDA and CDR2 SQIVND (reference sequence). The CDR3 sequence is 12 residues long. Full variable domain (outside the CDR3, taken from reference TRBV19 and TRBJ2-3): DGGITQSPKYLFRKEGQNVTLSCEQNLNHDAMYWYRQDPGQGLRLIYYSQIVNDFQKGDIAEGYSVSREKKESFPLTVTSAQKNPTAFYLCASSTTGDTQYFGPGTRLTVL.